The entry below describes one T cell receptor (beta chain). Its antigen is as yet unknown. CDR1 and CDR2 (germline): LNHDA, SQIVND (reference sequence). CDR3 length: 15 amino acids. V gave up 3 bases and J gave up 4 bases; unmatched junction bases: 4. The data were obtained in a study of Ad26.COV2.S vaccination and SARS-CoV-2 variants. Study as a whole: Donor got 5x10^10 or 1x10^11 viral particles of Ad26.COV2.S.

Whole-study results and caveats: TCR breadth and depth analyses may have underestimated total T cell responses.

The protocol was immunoSEQ multiplex PCR, while the TCRdb copy is restricted to in-frame clones and leaves out a portion. Among hundreds of thousands of clones listed, 90% were seen once. Sample treatment: some 19 received Ad26.COV2.S at low or high dose, single or two shots; 5 received placebo; per-sample allocation not given. Each sample was drawn 63 days after the first injection (of vaccine or placebo). An Ad26 vector that expressed Wuhan-strain SARS-CoV-2 spike constituted the vaccine. The clonotype originates from a person aged 18-65 years who received the Ad26.COV2.S COVID-19 vaccine or a placebo. The sample was peripheral blood, taken in a trial of Ad26.COV2.S vaccine versus placebo. The V gene is TRBV19, the J gene TRBJ2-3; 10 bases are a match to TRBD1. In nucleotides, the CDR3 is TGTGCCAGTAGTATGAGGGGACAGGGGTCAGATACGCAGTATTTT. It specifies CASSMRGQGSDTQYF. Filled out from reference TRBV19 and TRBJ2-3, the complete variable domain reads DGGITQSPKYLFRKEGQNVTLSCEQNLNHDAMYWYRQDPGQGLRLIYYSQIVNDFQKGDIAEGYSVSREKKESFPLTVTSAQKNPTAFYLCASSMRGQGSDTQYFGPGTRLTVL.